This T cell receptor beta chain appears in the sequencing data of a study of blood T cells in healthy people across ages. The use of a sample-barcoded 5' primer and a J-beta primer mix characterized a second PCR of 7 to 11 cycles. TCRdb re-called the 5' RACE reads through MiXCR, storing one row per CDR3 protein. Among around 1,600,000 distinct CDR3 sequences listed, approximately 43% were seen once. Overall study findings and caveats: The long-lived group displayed more naive CD4+ cells, plus higher diversity, than the aged donors did. Per million T cells, the diversity of TCR beta decreased roughly linearly as age advanced.

Deletions cut 6 bases from V and 0 bases from J, with 9 bases between. There are 14 residues in the CDR3. Germline CDR1 MNHNS, CDR2 SASEGT. A note on this clonotype: No antigen is known for it.

The sample consisted of blood. The V gene is TRBV6-1, the J gene TRBJ1-3, with D perhaps TRBD1 (5 bases). The source is a woman younger than 35 in good health. In nucleotides, the CDR3 is TGTGCCAGCAGGACAGATTACTCTGGAAACACCATATATTTT. It translates to CASRTDYSGNTIYF.